Shown below are 17 T cell receptor beta chains from a single sample sequenced in a study of CD8 T cells in Susac syndrome. RNA, at roughly 0.5 to 1 ug, was reverse transcribed with random hexamers. Via MiXCR, TCRdb re-called the immunoSEQ multiplex PCR reads, giving one row per CDR3 protein. The sample gives approximately 150,000 distinct CDR3 sequences, approximately 95% of which show up once; approximately 0.11% is in the top ten. Source material: CD4+ T cells from PBMCs. The origin of the receptors is a human donor with multiple sclerosis.

The gene calls are TRBV6-1 and TRBJ2-5; the match to TRBD2 covers 9 bases. The CDR3 runs to 18 residues. The J segment lost 2 bases and the V segment lost 8 bases, leaving 18 bases of the junction unmatched. CDR1 is MNHNS and CDR2 is SASEGT in the germline V gene. CDR3 loop: CASVRGASGMGRQETQYF. In DNA, the CDR3 is TGTGCCAGCGTGCGGGGGGCTAGCGGGATGGGGAGGCAAGAGACCCAGTACTTC.

The chain links TRBV18 to TRBJ2-7; 9 bases match TRBD1. J gave up 2 bases and V 6 bases, and 5 bases lay outside the gene matches. CDR1 KGHSH and CDR2 LQKENI come from the germline V gene. The CDR3 spans 14 residues. CDR3 DNA: TGTGCCAGCTCGCTGGACAGGGGACCCTACGAGCAGTACTTC. Translation: CASSLDRGPYEQYF.

This clonotype was found once. The chain is built from TRBV5-1 and TRBJ2-1; perhaps D is TRBD1 or TRBD2 (6 bases each). V shed 0 bases and J shed 0 bases, with 13 bases lying between them. This CDR3 region has 17 residues. Germline V gene sequence: CDR1 SGHRS, CDR2 YFSETQ. For the CDR3, the DNA is TGCGCCAGCAGCTTGGCGGGGGCTCTGAGCTCCTACAATGAGCAGTTCTTC. This encodes CASSLAGALSSYNEQFF.

The chain is built from TRBV5-1 and TRBJ2-3, with D unclear. The germline gives CDR1 SGHRS, CDR2 YFSETQ. V was clipped by 0 bases and J by 5 bases, with 7 bases between them. This CDR3 is built from 13 residues. The CDR3 here is CASSLGLKDTQYF. The DNA for the CDR3 is TGCGCCAGCAGCTTGGGCCTGAAAGATACGCAGTATTTT.

This clonotype was picked up one time. The chain combines TRBV30 with TRBJ1-5; D is perhaps TRBD1 (5 bases). Trimming stripped 8 bases from V and 7 bases from J, with 24 bases between. This CDR3 spans 15 amino acids. The germline CDR1 and CDR2 sequences are GTSNPN and SVGIG (reference sequence). CDR3 protein: CALMVGTGGQQPQHF. The DNA for the CDR3 is TGTGCCCTGATGGTGGGCACGGGCGGACAACAGCCCCAGCATTTT.

A note on this clonotype: An end of the junction differs from the germline gene, which may be a read error. The chain combines TRBV10-3 with TRBJ2-3, with D hard to call. The germline CDR1 and CDR2 sequences are ENHRY and SYGVKD. The CDR3 totals 12 residues. This chain's CDR3 is CAISESWDTQCF. CDR3 bases: TGTGCCATCAGTGAGTCTTGGGATACGCAGTGTTTT.

J is TRBJ2-6 and V is TRBV6-4; 8 positions agree with TRBD1. CDR3 size: 16 residues. Germline CDR1 MRHNA, CDR2 SNTAGT. The J segment lost 0 bases and the V segment lost 4 bases, leaving 2 bases of the junction unmatched. The CDR3 DNA is TGTGCCAGCAGTGGCGGACAGGGCTCTGGGGCCAACGTCCTGACTTTC. Translating it yields CASSGGQGSGANVLTF.

The chain carries TRBV9 and TRBJ2-1; 10 bases map to TRBD1. Germline V gives CDR1 SGDLS, CDR2 YYNGEE. CDR3 length: 14 residues. V lost 5 bases and J lost 8; bases outside the gene matches: 7. The CDR3 loop is CASRGQGQGDEQFF. In DNA, the CDR3 is TGTGCCAGCAGGGGACAGGGGCAAGGAGATGAGCAGTTCTTC.

The J gene is TRBJ1-5, the V gene TRBV6-1; 7 bases are a match to TRBD1. With V trimmed by 6 bases and J by 2 bases, 13 bases remained unmatched. The CDR3 loop spans 17 amino acids. The germline V gene encodes CDR1 MNHNS and CDR2 SASEGT. The DNA of the CDR3 is TGTGCCAGCAGCCCAACGACAGGGCTAGGTGGCAATCAGCCCCAGCATTTT. Its protein is CASSPTTGLGGNQPQHF.

This chain links TRBV27 with TRBJ1-6, with D perhaps TRBD1 (6 bases). CDR1 and CDR2 (germline): MNHEY, SMNVEV (reference sequence). This CDR3 has 14 residues. The V gene lost 6 bases and the J gene lost 9 bases, with 15 bases spanning the gap. The CDR3 nucleotides read TGTGCCAGCAGCACGGACAGTTTCGGTTCACCCCTCCACTTT. Protein: CASSTDSFGSPLHF.

This clonotype was counted a single time. This rearrangement joins TRBV7-9 to TRBJ1-1; 7 nucleotides line up with TRBD1. The CDR3 is 14 residues long. V shed 5 bases, J shed 5 bases, and the junction held 8 bases outside the gene matches. Germline values: CDR1 SEHNR, CDR2 FQNEAQ (reference sequence). The CDR3 spells CASSKTGIGTEAFF. The CDR3 bases are TGTGCCAGCAGCAAGACAGGGATTGGGACTGAAGCTTTCTTT.

V and J are TRBV23-1 and TRBJ1-2; D might be TRBD1 (6 bases). TRBV23-1 has ORF status, its function being uncertain. V lost 4 bases and J lost 2, with 20 bases in between. This CDR3 is built from 17 residues. The CDR3 reads CASSPQAVQGSNYGYTF. For the CDR3, the DNA is TGCGCCAGCAGTCCACAAGCCGTACAGGGTTCGAACTATGGCTACACCTTC.

This rearrangement joins TRBV12-3 or TRBV12-4 to TRBJ2-3; tentatively, D is TRBD1 or TRBD2 (6 bases each). V gave up 3 bases and J gave up 0 bases, with 16 bases separating them. The CDR3 runs 17 residues. The CDR3 loop reads CASSFGLGGGSTDTQYF. The CDR3 nucleotides are TGTGCCAGCAGTTTTGGCCTCGGAGGGGGTAGCACAGATACGCAGTATTTT.

The gene calls are TRBV29-1 and TRBJ2-1; 7 nucleotides align to TRBD1. J was trimmed by 6 bases and V by 7 bases; bases with no gene match: 9. Germline V gene data show CDR1 as SQVTM and CDR2 as ANQGSEA. CDR3 length equals 13 residues. The CDR3 is CSATGTVGNEQFF. CDR3 DNA: TGCAGCGCCACCGGGACAGTTGGCAATGAGCAGTTCTTC.

This chain links TRBV9 with TRBJ2-1; D unresolved. The CDR3 consists of 15 residues. Germline lookup yields CDR1 SGDLS and CDR2 YYNGEE. V lost 0 bases, J lost 5 bases, and 12 bases lay in between. DNA of the CDR3: TGTGCCAGCAGCGTAGGTAGTCTAGGGCACAATGAGCAGTTCTTC. Protein product: CASSVGSLGHNEQFF.

The rearrangement links TRBV3-1 to TRBJ1-5; D call uncertain. The CDR3 runs 12 residues. Trimming pared 1 base from V and 6 bases from J, leaving 4 bases between. The germline CDR1 and CDR2 sequences are LGHDT and YNNKEL (reference sequence). CDR3 in DNA: TGTGCCAGCAGCCAAGTGGGTCAGCCCCAGCATTTT. It translates to CASSQVGQPQHF.

The rearrangement links TRBV20-1 to TRBJ2-2; tentative D call: TRBD2 (7 bases). CDR3 length equals 16 residues. CDR1 and CDR2 (germline): DFQATT, SNEGSKA (reference sequence). Trimming left V 5 bases short and J 5 bases short, with 21 bases between. CDR3 DNA sequence: TGCAGTGCTGGGGGGGGCGGGGCCCCTCGGACCGGGGAGCTGTTTTTT. Its protein is CSAGGGGAPRTGELFF.